The sequence of this T cell receptor beta chain was determined in a study of glioma-infiltrating T cells. Findings and caveats of the study: Very few CDR3 sequences were shared between tissue and blood. Above-expected tissue-blood divergence occurred in all gliomas, most in low-grade ones.

Remarks on this clonotype: Its antigen is unidentified. A read error may be the cause here, since a much bigger clone is one base away.

V was clipped by 3 bases and J by 7 bases, with 12 bases between them. Germline CDR1 and CDR2: MNHEY and SMNVEV (reference sequence). This CDR3 is 14 amino acids long. TCR alpha and beta CDR3 regions were amplified from RNA using iRepertoire nested multiplex PCR. TCRdb itself ran the multiplex PCR reads through MiXCR, one entry per CDR3 protein. In the table there are over 140,000 distinct CDR3 sequences, about two fifths of which are singletons. Sequenced input: glioma tissue, nonneoplastic brain tissue, or PBMCs (not recorded which). The V gene is TRBV27, the J gene TRBJ2-2, with D perhaps matching TRBD2 (6 bases). This TCR came from a human donor with low-grade glioma or glioblastoma, undergoing nonglioma brain surgery, or in good health (not recorded which). The CDR3 here is CASSFGGGNGELFF. Written as DNA, the CDR3 is TGTGCCAGCAGTTTTGGGGGAGGCAACGGGGAGCTGTTTTTT.